The 3 T cell receptor beta chains given below trace back to one sample, sequenced in a study of PD-1 blockade in classical Hodgkin lymphoma. Data came from immunoSEQ multiplex PCR; TCRdb stores just in-frame clones and leaves some out. The sample lists around 13,000 clones, 65% to 85% seen once, with around 24% in the top ten. All patients relapsed after autologous stem cell transplantation, and brentuximab vedotin exposure varied. Sequencing used peripheral blood mononuclear cells (PBMCs), obtained at baseline. These receptors were obtained from a human donor with classical Hodgkin lymphoma.

The chain carries TRBV7-9 and TRBJ1-1; 7 bases line up with TRBD1. This CDR3 has 14 residues. Germline V CDR1 and CDR2: SEHNR, FQNEAQ (reference sequence). Trimming took 4 bases from V and 4 from J; bases not matched to a gene: 6. The CDR3 loop is CASSSGPGGTEAFF. The CDR3 nucleotides are TGTGCCAGCAGCTCCGGACCAGGGGGCACTGAAGCTTTCTTT.

The V call is TRBV28, the J call TRBJ1-1; 9 bases align to TRBD1. Germline V gene data show CDR1 as MDHEN and CDR2 as SYDVKM. V lost 5 bases, J lost 0 bases, and 10 bases stayed unmatched. The CDR3 extends over 17 amino acids. The CDR3 DNA follows: TGTGCCAGCAGTCCACTCGGGACAGGGAACCTGAACACTGAAGCTTTCTTT. Translation gives CASSPLGTGNLNTEAFF.

This chain uses TRBV11-3 with TRBJ1-1; D gene uncertain. Trimming removed 0 bases from V and 5 bases from J, with 7 bases in between. Germline V CDR1 and CDR2: SGHNT, YENEEA. The CDR3 spans 13 residues. CDR3 DNA: TGTGCCAGCAGCTTAGACCCACGGACTGAAGCTTTCTTT. Its translation: CASSLDPRTEAFF.